This T cell receptor (beta chain) was sequenced in a study of spatial heterogeneity in lung cancer. Study details: The average count in raw reads for each unique TCR and UMI combination exceeded 8.5 appearances.

As for this clonotype: One junction end disagrees with the germline gene, perhaps due to a read error.

The time point: blood at routine non-recurrence follow-up after resection. TCRdb redid the calling of the 5' RACE reads with MiXCR, one entry per CDR3 protein. This sample has some 41,000 distinct CDR3 sequences, with under 25% found just once. The CDR3 loop spans 15 amino acids. The gene calls are TRBV12-3 or TRBV12-4 and TRBJ2-1; D is unresolved. The input for sequencing was PBMCs, taken at follow-up. The TCR sequence derives from a female donor with early-stage non-small cell lung cancer. This CDR3 is CAISSFASSYNEQFF. CDR3 DNA: TGTGCCATCAGTTCCTTCGCTAGCTCCTACAATGAGCAGTTCTTC.